The following is a T cell receptor (beta chain) sequence with its context. Its antigen is not identified. Looked up from germline, CDR1 is MNHNY and CDR2 is SVGAGI (reference sequence). V shed 6 bases, J shed 7 bases, and the junction held 11 bases outside the gene matches. The CDR3 totals 16 residues. These data originate in a study of cytomegalovirus exposure and HLA in healthy donors. Study-level findings and limits: Most TCR sequences were seen very rarely across donors, but some public TCRs occurred in many. Several V segments, TRBV6-2 and TRBV6-3 among them, could not be told apart and were dropped. There were a few CMV-associated chains whose specificity for CMV antigens was confirmed in vitro.

The primer mix had 60 Vbeta and 13 Jbeta primers. Data came from immunoSEQ multiplex PCR; TCRdb stores just in-frame clones and leaves some out. This table has about 170,000 clones, around 83% appearing once. The V call is TRBV6-6, the J call TRBJ2-1; TRBD2 aligns across 11 bases. Sequences were obtained from PBMCs. The TCR sequence derives from a man between 18 and 29 years old in good health and CMV-seropositive. The CDR3 DNA reads TGTGCCAGCAGCCGCTATAGCGGGGGGGCGGAGAATGAGCAGTTCTTC. It specifies CASSRYSGGAENEQFF.